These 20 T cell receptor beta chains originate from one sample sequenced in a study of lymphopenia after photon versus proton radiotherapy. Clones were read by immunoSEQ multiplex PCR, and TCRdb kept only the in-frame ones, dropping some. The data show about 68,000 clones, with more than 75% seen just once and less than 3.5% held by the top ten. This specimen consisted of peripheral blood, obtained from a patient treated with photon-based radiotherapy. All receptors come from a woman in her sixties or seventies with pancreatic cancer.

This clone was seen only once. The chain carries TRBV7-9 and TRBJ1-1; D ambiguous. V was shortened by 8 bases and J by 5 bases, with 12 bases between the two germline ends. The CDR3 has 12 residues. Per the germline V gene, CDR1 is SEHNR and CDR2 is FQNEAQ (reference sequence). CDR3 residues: CASANFGTEAFF. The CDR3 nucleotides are TGTGCCAGCGCGAATTTCGGGACTGAAGCTTTCTTT. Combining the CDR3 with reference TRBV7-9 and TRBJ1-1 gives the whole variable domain DTGVSQNPRHKITKRGQNVTFRCDPISEHNRLYWYRQTLGQGPEFLTYFQNEAQLEKSRLLSDRFSAERPKGSFSTLEIQRTEQGDSAMYLCASANFGTEAFFGQGTRLTVV.

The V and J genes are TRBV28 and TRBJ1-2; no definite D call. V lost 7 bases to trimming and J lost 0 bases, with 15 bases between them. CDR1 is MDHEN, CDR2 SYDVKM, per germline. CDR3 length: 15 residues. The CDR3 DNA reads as TGTGCCAGCAAGATGGAGGGTGTTCCTAACTATGGCTACACCTTC. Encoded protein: CASKMEGVPNYGYTF.

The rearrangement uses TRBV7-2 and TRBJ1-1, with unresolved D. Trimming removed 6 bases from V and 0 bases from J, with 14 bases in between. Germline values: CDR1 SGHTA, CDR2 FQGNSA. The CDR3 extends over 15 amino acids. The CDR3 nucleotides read TGTGCCAGCAGTTTTAGTGGGTCGCTGAACACTGAAGCTTTCTTT. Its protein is CASSFSGSLNTEAFF.

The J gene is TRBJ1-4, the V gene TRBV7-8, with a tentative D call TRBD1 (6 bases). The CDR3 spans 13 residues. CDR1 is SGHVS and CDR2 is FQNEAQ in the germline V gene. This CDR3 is CASRGGSSEKLFF. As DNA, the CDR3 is TGTGCGTCGAGAGGGGGTTCAAGCGAAAAACTGTTTTTT.

The CDR3 coding sequence is TGTGCCAGCAGCCCGTCGGGGACGCTCTATGGCTACACCTTC. This translates into CASSPSGTLYGYTF. The chain combines TRBV7-2 with TRBJ1-2; D perhaps matches TRBD1 (5 bases). The CDR3 extends over 14 amino acids. V lost 5 bases to trimming and J lost 4 bases, with 14 bases between them. Germline-derived CDR1 and CDR2 are SGHTA and FQGNSA.

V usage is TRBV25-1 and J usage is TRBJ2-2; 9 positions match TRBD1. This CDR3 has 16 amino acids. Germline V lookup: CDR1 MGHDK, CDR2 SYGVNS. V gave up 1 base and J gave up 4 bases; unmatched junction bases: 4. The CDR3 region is CASSEFGTGTTGELFF. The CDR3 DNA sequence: TGTGCCAGCAGTGAATTCGGGACAGGGACCACCGGGGAGCTGTTTTTT.

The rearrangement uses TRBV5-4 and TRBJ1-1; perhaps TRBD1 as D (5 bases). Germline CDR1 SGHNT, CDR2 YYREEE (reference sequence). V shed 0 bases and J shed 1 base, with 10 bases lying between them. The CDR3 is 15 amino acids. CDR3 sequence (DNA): TGTGCCAGCAGCTTGGGTAGGACACAGAACACTGAAGCTTTCTTT. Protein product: CASSLGRTQNTEAFF.

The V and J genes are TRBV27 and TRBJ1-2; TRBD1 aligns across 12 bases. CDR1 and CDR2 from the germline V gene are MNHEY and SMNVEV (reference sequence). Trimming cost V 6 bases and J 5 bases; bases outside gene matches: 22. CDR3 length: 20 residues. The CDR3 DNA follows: TGTGCCAGCAGCCCTCGGGACAGGGGGCCTAATACCCCCCTGAGGTATGGCTACACCTTC. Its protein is CASSPRDRGPNTPLRYGYTF.

This CDR3 is CASSLRGGTDQETQYF. The CDR3, as DNA: TGTGCCAGCAGCTTAAGGGGAGGGACAGACCAAGAGACCCAGTACTTC. The chain is built from TRBV7-3 and TRBJ2-5; D may be TRBD1 or TRBD2 (7 bases each). The V end lost 1 base, the J end lost 0 bases, and 12 bases lay between the germline ends. Germline V gene sequence: CDR1 SGHTA, CDR2 FQGTGA. CDR3 length: 16 amino acids. Full variable domain (remainder filled in from reference TRBV7-3 and TRBJ2-5): GAGVSQTPSNKVTEKGKYVELRCDPISGHTALYWYRQSLGQGPEFLIYFQGTGAADDSGLPNDRFFAVRPEGSVSTLKIQRTERGDSAVYLCASSLRGGTDQETQYFGPGTRLLVL.

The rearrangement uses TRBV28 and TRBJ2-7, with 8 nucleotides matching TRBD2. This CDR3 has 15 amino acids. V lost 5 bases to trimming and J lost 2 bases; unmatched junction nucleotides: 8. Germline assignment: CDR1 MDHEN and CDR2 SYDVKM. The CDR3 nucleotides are TGTGCCAGCAGTCCCCCCGGGACTAGAACCTACGAGCAGTACTTC. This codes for CASSPPGTRTYEQYF.

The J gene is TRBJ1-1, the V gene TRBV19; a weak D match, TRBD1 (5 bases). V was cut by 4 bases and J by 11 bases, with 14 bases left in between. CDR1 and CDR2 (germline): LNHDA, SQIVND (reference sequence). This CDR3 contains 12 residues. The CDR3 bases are TGTGCCAGTAGTAACCGCGCAGGGAATGCTTTCTTT. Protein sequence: CASSNRAGNAFF.

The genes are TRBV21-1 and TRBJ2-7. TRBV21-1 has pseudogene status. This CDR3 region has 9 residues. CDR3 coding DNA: TGTGCCAGCAGCCCCCGTATTGGCTTC. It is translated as CASSPRIGF.

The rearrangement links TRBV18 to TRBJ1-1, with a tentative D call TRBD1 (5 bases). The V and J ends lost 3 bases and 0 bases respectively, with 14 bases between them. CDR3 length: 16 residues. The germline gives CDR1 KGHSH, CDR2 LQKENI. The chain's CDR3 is CASSPQGQLLNTEAFF. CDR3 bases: TGTGCCAGCTCACCCCAGGGTCAGCTCCTGAACACTGAAGCTTTCTTT.

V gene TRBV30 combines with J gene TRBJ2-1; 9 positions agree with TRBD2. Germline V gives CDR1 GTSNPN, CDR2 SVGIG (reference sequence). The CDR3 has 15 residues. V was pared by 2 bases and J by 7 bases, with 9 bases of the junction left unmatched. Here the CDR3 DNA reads TGTGCCTGGAGTATTCGACTAGCGGAAAGGAATGAGCAGTTCTTC. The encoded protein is CAWSIRLAERNEQFF.

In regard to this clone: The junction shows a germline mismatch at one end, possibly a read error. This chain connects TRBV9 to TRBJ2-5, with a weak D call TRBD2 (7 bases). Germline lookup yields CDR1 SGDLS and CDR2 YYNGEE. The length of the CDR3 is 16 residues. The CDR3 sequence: CTSSPGVGGGKETQYF. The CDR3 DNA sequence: TGTACCAGCAGCCCAGGAGTGGGAGGGGGAAAAGAGACCCAGTACTTC.

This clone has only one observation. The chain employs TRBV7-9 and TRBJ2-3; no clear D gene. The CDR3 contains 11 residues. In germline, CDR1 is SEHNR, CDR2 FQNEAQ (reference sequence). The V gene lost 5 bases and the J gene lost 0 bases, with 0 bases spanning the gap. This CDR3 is CASSSTDTQYF. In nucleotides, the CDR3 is TGTGCCAGCAGCAGCACAGATACGCAGTATTTT.

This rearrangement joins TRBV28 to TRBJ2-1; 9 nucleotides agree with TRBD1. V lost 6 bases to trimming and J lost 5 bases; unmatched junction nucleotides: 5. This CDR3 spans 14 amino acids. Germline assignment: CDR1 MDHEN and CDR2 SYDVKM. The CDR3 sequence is CASRSGTGNNEQFF. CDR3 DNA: TGTGCCAGCAGATCCGGGACAGGGAACAATGAGCAGTTCTTC.

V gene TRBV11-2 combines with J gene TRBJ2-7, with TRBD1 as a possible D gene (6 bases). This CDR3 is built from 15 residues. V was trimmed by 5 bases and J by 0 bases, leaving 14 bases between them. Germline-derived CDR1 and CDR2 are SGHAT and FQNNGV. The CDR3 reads CASSPQQGSSYEQYF. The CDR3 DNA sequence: TGTGCCAGCAGCCCGCAACAGGGAAGCTCCTACGAGCAGTACTTC.

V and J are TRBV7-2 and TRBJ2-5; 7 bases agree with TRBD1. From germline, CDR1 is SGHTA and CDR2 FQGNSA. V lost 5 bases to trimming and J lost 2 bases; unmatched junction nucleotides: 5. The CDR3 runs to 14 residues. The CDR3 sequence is CASSGSRGQETQYF. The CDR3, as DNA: TGTGCCAGCAGCGGATCCAGGGGGCAAGAGACCCAGTACTTC. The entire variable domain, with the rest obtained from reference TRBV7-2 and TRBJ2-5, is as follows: GAGVSQSPSNKVTEKGKDVELRCDPISGHTALYWYRQSLGQGLEFLIYFQGNSAPDKSGLPSDRFSAERTGGSVSTLTIQRTQQEDSAVYLCASSGSRGQETQYFGPGTRLLVL.

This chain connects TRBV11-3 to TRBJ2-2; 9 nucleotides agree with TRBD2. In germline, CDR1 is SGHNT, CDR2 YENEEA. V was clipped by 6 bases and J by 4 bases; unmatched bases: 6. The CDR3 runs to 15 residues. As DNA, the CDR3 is TGTGCCAGCAGTCAGGGACTAGCCCCCACCGGGGAGCTGTTTTTT. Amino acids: CASSQGLAPTGELFF.